These T cell receptor beta chains were read from a single sample in a study of human T cells and chemical hapten exposure. MiXCR, applied by TCRdb to the RACE reads, yields one record per CDR3 protein. The table lists fewer than 400,000 distinct CDR3 sequences, about 7% of them singletons. The specimen comprised whole blood, sampled in connection with sensitization to the hapten diphenylcyclopropenone (DPC). These receptors all come from a woman aged 18 to 35 with alopecia areata. Some clones in this sample may be carry-over from other donors' samples. CDR3s include the opening cysteine and the closing phenylalanine or tryptophan. The D gene is left open where the match is weak. Some rows mark clone size as missing; the rest say once, few, many or name a class of expanded clone.

>-|TRBJ1-2|TRBV6-5|-
CASSRSLRVNGYTF
TGTGCCAGCAGCAGGTCCTTGAGGGTTAATGGCTACACCTTC
>-|TRBJ1-1|TRBV5-1|many
CASSLQTLTVNTEAFF
TGCGCCAGCAGCTTGCAGACCCTGACAGTGAACACTGAAGCTTTCTTT
>-|TRBJ1-1|TRBV7-9|-
CASSLAQSYTEAFF
TGTGCCAGCAGCTTGGCTCAGTCGTACACTGAAGCTTTCTTT
>TRBD1|TRBJ2-7|TRBV6-1|many
CASSNTGGEAQYF
TGTGCCAGCAGTAACACAGGGGGCGAGGCGCAGTACTTC
>TRBD2|TRBJ2-2|TRBV12-3/TRBV12-4|-
CASSFKGLAGSTGELFF
TGTGCCAGCAGTTTTAAGGGACTAGCGGGGTCTACCGGGGAGCTGTTTTTT
>-|TRBJ1-1|TRBV6-4|few
CASSDIGSTEAFF
TGTGCCAGCAGTGACATTGGGTCGACTGAAGCTTTCTTT
>TRBD1|TRBJ1-2|TRBV28|-
CASSSISRQGAPLYGYTF
TGTGCCAGCAGTTCGATTTCACGGCAGGGGGCTCCCCTCTATGGCTACACCTTC
>TRBD2|TRBJ2-3|TRBV6-2/TRBV6-3|many
CASSYAGTSVGSSTDTQYF
TGTGCCAGCAGTTACGCGGGGACTAGCGTCGGGAGTAGCACAGATACGCAGTATTTT
>-|TRBJ1-1|TRBV18|once
CASSPTDRGTTEAFF
TGTGCCAGCTCACCGACGGACAGAGGAACCACTGAAGCTTTCTTT
>-|TRBJ2-3|TRBV20-1|many
CSASPGIGIDTQYF
TGCAGTGCTAGTCCAGGAATAGGAATAGATACGCAGTATTTT
>-|TRBJ2-3|TRBV11-2|few
CASSLEGTRGYF
TGTGCCAGCAGCTTAGAGGGGACACGGGGGTATTTT
>-|TRBJ2-6|TRBV6-2/TRBV6-3|few
CASSYDSQGTDSGANVLTF
TGTGCCAGCAGTTACGACAGCCAAGGAACCGACTCTGGGGCCAACGTCCTGACTTTC
>-|TRBJ2-7|TRBV7-2|few
CASSPATGSYEQYF
TGTGCCAGCAGCCCTGCGACAGGTTCCTACGAGCAGTACTTC
>TRBD1|TRBJ2-7|TRBV29-1|many
CSVEGGQGASYEQYF
TGCAGCGTTGAAGGGGGACAGGGGGCGTCCTACGAGCAGTACTTC
>TRBD1|TRBJ1-1|TRBV12-3/TRBV12-4|-
CASSPRQGAAEAFF
TGTGCCAGCAGTCCTCGACAGGGGGCCGCTGAAGCTTTCTTT